This T cell receptor (beta chain) was profiled in a study of blood T cells in healthy people across ages. The CDR3 extends over 15 amino acids. Trimming removed 6 bases from V and 4 bases from J; junction bases left unmatched: 7. Then a second PCR, running roughly 6 to 11 cycles, was carried out with a sample-barcoded 5' primer and a J-beta primer mix. TCRdb recomputed calls from the 5' RACE reads with MiXCR, one row per CDR3 protein. The sample has roughly 1.5 million distinct CDR3 sequences; roughly 43% are singletons. This clonotype was counted only a few times. The origin of this receptor is a woman between 18 and 29 years old in good health. The sample comprised blood. The chain combines TRBV12-3 or TRBV12-4 with TRBJ2-1; 9 bases are shared with TRBD2. As DNA, the CDR3 is TGTGCCAGCAGACAAGGTAGCGGGGGATACAATGAGCAGTTCTTC. It codes for CASRQGSGGYNEQFF.